These 21 T cell receptor beta chains were sequenced from one sample in a study of CD8 T cells in Susac syndrome. About 0.5 to 1 ug RNA was reverse transcribed with random hexamers. Using its own MiXCR run on the immunoSEQ multiplex PCR reads, TCRdb lists one record per CDR3 protein. The data show about 120,000 distinct CDR3 sequences, around 96% seen once. Sequenced material: CD4+ T cells from PBMCs. The receptor source for this set is a human donor with Susac syndrome.

The V and J genes are TRBV20-1 and TRBJ1-4; the D is unclear. Germline loops: CDR1 DFQATT, CDR2 SNEGSKA (reference sequence). There are 13 residues in the CDR3. The V end lost 0 bases, the J end lost 8 bases, and 10 bases lay between the germline ends. The CDR3 here is CSAREGAREKLFF. The CDR3 DNA follows: TGCAGTGCTAGAGAAGGAGCCAGGGAAAAACTGTTTTTT.

This chain uses TRBV29-1 with TRBJ2-6; D is undetermined. The germline CDR1 and CDR2 sequences are SQVTM and ANQGSEA. The V end was cut by 4 bases, the J end by 0 bases, with 10 bases between. CDR3 size: 15 residues. The CDR3 loop is CSVAQMGSGANVLTF. In DNA, the CDR3 is TGCAGCGTTGCACAGATGGGCTCTGGGGCCAACGTCCTGACTTTC.

This chain connects TRBV12-3 or TRBV12-4 to TRBJ1-2, with a tentative D call TRBD1 (5 bases). Trimming pared 6 bases from V and 7 bases from J, leaving 18 bases between. This CDR3 is built from 14 residues. The DNA of the CDR3 is TGTGCCAGCAGCACCATCGGGGGACTCGGTGGCTACACCTTC. Translated, it gives CASSTIGGLGGYTF.

The chain joins TRBV11-2 to TRBJ1-1, with TRBD1 identical over 10 bases. After removal of 5 bases from V and 1 base from J, the junction contained 7 bases not matched to a gene. CDR1 is SGHAT and CDR2 is FQNNGV in the germline V gene. This CDR3 region has 16 residues. DNA for the CDR3: TGTGCCAGCAGCGACCGGGACAGGGGCCGGAACACTGAAGCTTTCTTT. Translating it yields CASSDRDRGRNTEAFF.

This rearrangement joins TRBV12-3 or TRBV12-4 to TRBJ2-4, with 10 bases aligning to TRBD1. V lost 8 bases, J lost 13 bases, and 14 bases stayed unmatched. CDR3 length equals 14 residues. CDR3 nucleotide sequence: TGTGCCAGCCGACTCTCCCGGGACAGGGGAGGCCAGTACTTC. Protein: CASRLSRDRGGQYF.

The chain employs TRBV30 and TRBJ2-3, with TRBD1 as a possible D gene (5 bases). The CDR3 has 13 residues. V was shortened by 4 bases and J by 3 bases, with 11 bases between the two germline ends. In germline, CDR1 is GTSNPN, CDR2 SVGIG (reference sequence). The CDR3 coding sequence is TGTGCCTGGATCAGGGTAGGGACAGATACGCAGTATTTT. This encodes CAWIRVGTDTQYF.

The chain uses TRBV30 and TRBJ2-1; no clear D. The germline V and J ends were trimmed by 1 base and 8 bases, with 9 bases remaining between them. The V gene's germline CDR1 is GTSNPN and CDR2 SVGIG (reference sequence). The CDR3 contains 12 residues. Here the CDR3 reads CAWSGSADEQFF. In DNA, the CDR3 is TGTGCCTGGAGTGGGTCGGCCGATGAGCAGTTCTTC. Complete variable domain (other parts from reference TRBV30 and TRBJ2-1): SQTIHQWPATLVQPVGSPLSLECTVEGTSNPNLYWYRQAAGRGLQLLFYSVGIGQISSEVPQNLSASRPQDRQFILSSKKLLLSDSGFYLCAWSGSADEQFFGPGTRLTVL.

The chain couples TRBV20-1 to TRBJ2-7, with D possibly matching TRBD2 (6 bases). CDR1 is DFQATT and CDR2 is SNEGSKA in the germline V gene (reference sequence). The CDR3 has 11 amino acids. Trimming pared 3 bases from V and 6 bases from J, leaving 9 bases between. CDR3: CSARGGIEQYF. CDR3 coding DNA: TGCAGTGCTAGGGGCGGGATCGAGCAGTACTTC.

The chain joins TRBV7-2 to TRBJ2-1; a possible D gene is TRBD2 (5 bases). Germline V CDR1 and CDR2: SGHTA, FQGNSA. The CDR3 consists of 16 residues. Deletions cut 7 bases from V and 0 bases from J, with 16 bases between. CDR3 region: CASTPRRSASYNEQFF. The CDR3 DNA reads as TGTGCCAGCACCCCGAGGAGGAGTGCCTCCTACAATGAGCAGTTCTTC.

This rearrangement joins TRBV6-6 to TRBJ2-1; 8 nucleotides line up with TRBD2. The V segment lost 6 bases and the J segment 8 bases; nucleotides outside the gene matches: 9. This CDR3 has 14 amino acids. Per the germline V gene, CDR1 is MNHNY and CDR2 is SVGAGI (reference sequence). CDR3 sequence: CASRNREGGYEQFF. The CDR3 DNA sequence: TGTGCCAGCAGAAACCGGGAGGGCGGGTATGAGCAGTTCTTC.

The rearrangement joins TRBV14 to TRBJ1-4; 9 bases fit TRBD1. From germline, CDR1 is SGHDN and CDR2 FVKESK. This CDR3 is built from 16 residues. J gave up 3 bases and V 4 bases, and 6 bases lay outside the gene matches. CDR3 sequence (DNA): TGTGCCAGCAGCCTGGGACAGGGAGGTCCTAATGAAAAACTGTTTTTT. Translation gives CASSLGQGGPNEKLFF.

This chain joins TRBV27 and TRBJ1-5; D gene uncertain. The germline CDR1 and CDR2 sequences are MNHEY and SMNVEV (reference sequence). This CDR3 has 13 residues. Trimming cost V 6 bases and J 3 bases, with 9 bases left between them. CDR3 nucleotides: TGTGCCAGCAGGAACAGCCTCAATCAGCCCCAGCATTTT. Translated, it gives CASRNSLNQPQHF.

The chain is built from TRBV7-2 and TRBJ1-5; D not certain. The V and J ends lost 3 bases and 6 bases respectively, with 15 bases between them. The germline V gene has CDR1 SGHTA and CDR2 FQGNSA. This CDR3 has 15 residues. CDR3 coding DNA: TGTGCCAGCAGCTTTTCTGCGGGCGCCGGTCAGCCCCAGCATTTT. Encoded protein: CASSFSAGAGQPQHF.

This clonotype was observed a single time. CDR3 sequence (DNA): TGCAGCGTTGAATGGCGGGGTGGGCTCGGGGACAATGAGCAGTTCTTC. This codes for CSVEWRGGLGDNEQFF. V and J are TRBV29-1 and TRBJ2-1; D possibly corresponds to TRBD2 (6 bases). Germline CDR1 and CDR2: SQVTM and ANQGSEA. The CDR3 has 16 residues. V gave up 2 bases and J gave up 5 bases, with 19 bases separating them.

The rearrangement joins TRBV24-1 to TRBJ2-1; 13 bases are a match to TRBD2. The germline gives CDR1 KGHDR, CDR2 SFDVKD. The CDR3 consists of 16 residues. V was pared by 2 bases and J by 7 bases, with 4 bases of the junction left unmatched. The CDR3 loop reads CATSDSGLAGDNEQFF. The CDR3, as DNA: TGTGCCACCAGTGATTCAGGACTAGCGGGAGATAATGAGCAGTTCTTC.

V is TRBV27 and J is TRBJ2-4; D assignment may be TRBD1 or TRBD2 (5 bases each). The CDR3 has 16 amino acids. Germline V gene sequence: CDR1 MNHEY, CDR2 SMNVEV (reference sequence). V was cut by 5 bases and J by 0 bases, with 14 bases left in between. CDR3 DNA sequence: TGTGCCAGCAGTACACTTGGGGGAGTAGCCAAAAACATTCAGTACTTC. Translated: CASSTLGGVAKNIQYF.

The chain uses TRBV5-1 and TRBJ1-5; D is uncertain. CDR3 length: 13 residues. V dropped 0 bases and J dropped 5 bases, with 6 bases sitting between them. The germline V gene encodes CDR1 SGHRS and CDR2 YFSETQ. CDR3 coding DNA: TGCGCCAGCAGCTTGGCCCCAGATCAGCCCCAGCATTTT. Protein: CASSLAPDQPQHF.

The rearrangement links TRBV20-1 to TRBJ2-1, with D tentatively TRBD1 (6 bases). CDR3 length equals 15 residues. Germline V gene sequence: CDR1 DFQATT, CDR2 SNEGSKA (reference sequence). Trimming cost V 0 bases and J 6 bases, with 15 bases left between them. The CDR3 DNA is TGCAGTGCTAGAGACGGACAGCGAGAGGGCAATGAGCAGTTCTTC. Amino acid sequence: CSARDGQREGNEQFF.

In DNA form, the CDR3 reads TGTGCCAGCCTGGCCCCGGGCCGGTCCTACAATGAGCAGTTCTTC. Protein sequence: CASLAPGRSYNEQFF. This sequence joins TRBV7-9 and TRBJ2-1; D is ambiguous. Trimming left V 8 bases short and J 1 base short, with 15 bases between. The germline V gene has CDR1 SEHNR and CDR2 FQNEAQ (reference sequence). This CDR3 has 15 amino acids.

As DNA, the CDR3 is TGTGCCAGCAGCCGCGGAGGGACTTCAGATACGCAGTATTTT. Translation: CASSRGGTSDTQYF. The V and J genes are TRBV14 and TRBJ2-3, with D possibly TRBD2 on 6 matching bases. The CDR3 consists of 14 residues. Germline CDR1 reads SGHDN; CDR2 reads FVKESK. V was shortened by 4 bases and J by 4 bases, with 12 bases between the two germline ends.

The J gene is TRBJ2-5, the V gene TRBV24-1; D might be TRBD2 (7 bases). Germline lookup yields CDR1 KGHDR and CDR2 SFDVKD. The V gene lost 3 bases and the J gene lost 5 bases, with 9 bases spanning the gap. The CDR3 runs 13 residues. Here the CDR3 DNA reads TGTGCCACCAGTGATGGGGGGGCGGAGACCCAGTACTTC. Its translation: CATSDGGAETQYF.